The sequence of this T cell receptor (beta chain) was determined in a study of response to subunit inactivated influenza vaccine. Study-level results: Authors proposed each seasonal influenza vaccination draws in few new T cells.

This clonotype was detected ten times or more. Its antigen is as yet unknown. TCRdb re-analysed the RT-PCR reads in MiXCR, keeping a single row per CDR3 protein. The sample includes approximately 570,000 distinct CDR3 sequences, 6.5% to 8% seen only once; the top ten take 10% to 15%. V dropped 5 bases and J dropped 2; count of bases not matched to a gene: 11. Germline CDR1 SGHAT, CDR2 FQNNGV. CDR3 size: 18 residues. The chain joins TRBV11-2 to TRBJ2-2, with 10 positions matching TRBD2. Here the sequenced sample was PBMCs from blood, taken approximately 25 months after vaccination. The sequence came from a man between 50 and 69 years old who received an inactivated influenza vaccine. The CDR3 DNA is TGTGCCAGCAGCCCTAGAGCGGGAGGGGCCCCTAACACCGGGGAGCTGTTTTTT. Its translation is CASSPRAGGAPNTGELFF. Together with reference TRBV11-2 and TRBJ2-2, the CDR3 gives the full variable domain: EAGVAQSPRYKIIEKRQSVAFWCNPISGHATLYWYQQILGQGPKLLIQFQNNGVVDDSQLPKDRFSAERLKGVDSTLKIQPAKLEDSAVYLCASSPRAGGAPNTGELFFGEGSRLTVL.